Listed here are 32 T cell receptor beta chains from one sample, sequenced in a study of blood T cell repertoires in COVID-19 (TCRdb year 2020). Libraries came from the immunoSEQ multiplex PCR assay. TCRdb took this table from immuneACCESS and kept in-frame rearrangements with V and J called. Such tables lack part of the clones; where checked against another copy, unresolved V genes explain under half of the gap, and the rest is unexplained. The sample has about 15,000 clones on record, about 80% of them singletons. Clones ranked in the top ten supply about a third of the sample. Input material: peripheral blood. These TCRs come from a man aged 70-80 years with active or convalescent COVID-19.

The chain links TRBV6-1 to TRBJ1-2, with D possibly matching TRBD1 (5 bases). Trimming removed 2 bases from V and 6 bases from J, with 13 bases in between. This CDR3 is 14 amino acids long. Germline CDR1 is MNHNS and CDR2 is SASEGT. CDR3 coding DNA: TGTGCCAGCAGTGAAAGGGCGGGGCTGAATGGCTACACCTTC. This sequence encodes CASSERAGLNGYTF.

The chain has TRBV11-2 and TRBJ2-3; a possible D gene is TRBD2 (7 bases). Germline CDR1 is SGHAT and CDR2 is FQNNGV. CDR3 length equals 15 residues. V was shortened by 3 bases and J by 4 bases, with 14 bases between the two germline ends. The DNA for the CDR3 is TGTGCCAGCAGCTTCGTGGGGGGGCGTGCAGATACGCAGTATTTT. Amino acid sequence: CASSFVGGRADTQYF. Supplemented by reference TRBV11-2 and TRBJ2-3, the full variable domain reads EAGVAQSPRYKIIEKRQSVAFWCNPISGHATLYWYQQILGQGPKLLIQFQNNGVVDDSQLPKDRFSAERLKGVDSTLKIQPAKLEDSAVYLCASSFVGGRADTQYFGPGTRLTVL.

The rearrangement links TRBV20-1 to TRBJ2-5; D not resolved. CDR3 length: 10 residues. Trimming stripped 4 bases from V and 3 bases from J, with 3 bases between. Germline V CDR1 and CDR2: DFQATT, SNEGSKA (reference sequence). Here the CDR3 reads CSANKETQYF. The CDR3 DNA follows: TGCAGTGCTAATAAAGAGACCCAGTACTTC.

The chain has TRBV4-3 and TRBJ2-3; D not certain. This CDR3 comprises 15 residues. Trimming left V 1 base short and J 1 base short, with 9 bases between. Germline CDR1 reads LGHNA; CDR2 reads YSLEER. The CDR3 sequence is CASSQGSGGTDTQYF. Written as DNA, the CDR3 is TGCGCCAGCAGCCAAGGGTCCGGAGGCACAGATACGCAGTATTTT.

This chain links TRBV7-2 with TRBJ1-5; D might be TRBD1 (6 bases). The V gene lost 1 base and the J gene lost 3 bases, with 10 bases spanning the gap. Germline-derived CDR1 and CDR2 are SGHTA and FQGNSA. CDR3 size: 15 residues. CDR3 coding DNA: TGTGCCAGCAGCTTAGGGACAGTTTACAATCAGCCCCAGCATTTT. It codes for CASSLGTVYNQPQHF.

This clone was observed a few times. The gene calls are TRBV9 and TRBJ1-3; D might be TRBD1 (5 bases). CDR3 length equals 14 residues. Germline V lookup: CDR1 SGDLS, CDR2 YYNGEE. Trimming removed 5 bases from V and 0 bases from J, with 9 bases in between. The CDR3 spells CASSLQGSGNTIYF. In DNA, the CDR3 is TGTGCCAGCAGTCTTCAGGGCTCTGGAAACACCATATATTTT.

This clone was found a few times. The CDR3 reads CASSLAGQGGETQYF. In nucleotides, the CDR3 is TGTGCCAGCAGCTTGGCCGGACAGGGGGGAGAGACCCAGTACTTC. The V gene is TRBV5-6, the J gene TRBJ2-5; 10 bases map to TRBD1. V trimming: 0 bases; J trimming: 4 bases; junction bases outside the gene matches: 3. This CDR3 comprises 15 residues. Germline lookup yields CDR1 SGHDT and CDR2 YYEEEE.

This sequence joins TRBV19 and TRBJ2-7; tentative D call: TRBD2 (5 bases). Per the germline V gene, CDR1 is LNHDA and CDR2 is SQIVND (reference sequence). Between the trimmed V and J ends, which lost 3 bases and 6 bases, there was a span of 12 bases. The CDR3 covers 13 residues. The CDR3 DNA follows: TGTGCCAGTAGTATTGACCGCCGGGGCGAGCAGTACTTC. It codes for CASSIDRRGEQYF. The variable domain in full, with the rest retrieved from reference TRBV19 and TRBJ2-7, is DGGITQSPKYLFRKEGQNVTLSCEQNLNHDAMYWYRQDPGQGLRLIYYSQIVNDFQKGDIAEGYSVSREKKESFPLTVTSAQKNPTAFYLCASSIDRRGEQYFGPGTRLTVT.

The chain links TRBV28 to TRBJ1-2; 7 bases match TRBD1. CDR1 is MDHEN and CDR2 is SYDVKM in the germline V gene. Trimming removed 3 bases from V and 4 bases from J; junction bases left unmatched: 5. The CDR3 is made up of 14 amino acids. DNA for the CDR3: TGTGCCAGCAGTTTGGGACAGCGACCCTATGGCTACACCTTC. Amino acids: CASSLGQRPYGYTF.

This clone was observed a few times. The rearrangement joins TRBV6-2 or TRBV6-3 to TRBJ1-1, with D maybe TRBD1 (6 bases). The CDR3 has 15 residues. Trimming shortened V by 5 bases and J by 4 bases, and 17 bases separated the two germline ends. Germline lookup yields CDR1 MNHEY and CDR2 SVGEGT. This CDR3 reads CASSPSAGAITEAFF. CDR3 coding DNA: TGTGCCAGCAGTCCCTCTGCGGGGGCCATCACTGAAGCTTTCTTT.

The J gene is TRBJ2-1, the V gene TRBV29-1; 9 bases are a match to TRBD1. Losses at the gene ends were 5 bases for V and 4 bases for J; bases not matched to a gene: 3. Germline loops: CDR1 SQVTM, CDR2 ANQGSEA. CDR3 length equals 13 residues. CDR3 residues: CSVQGQGYNEQFF. The CDR3, as DNA: TGCAGCGTTCAAGGACAGGGGTACAATGAGCAGTTCTTC.

The chain employs TRBV28 and TRBJ1-4; 7 nucleotides agree with TRBD1. This CDR3 is 13 amino acids long. Germline V gene sequence: CDR1 MDHEN, CDR2 SYDVKM. The trim removed 6 bases at V and 5 bases at J, leaving 3 bases unmatched. The CDR3 is CASRDRRNEKLFF. The CDR3 nucleotides are TGTGCCAGCAGGGACAGGCGGAATGAAAAACTGTTTTTT.

The chain uses TRBV5-5 and TRBJ1-2, with TRBD1 matching 8 bases. J gave up 7 bases and V 0 bases, and 8 bases lay outside the gene matches. The CDR3 extends over 15 amino acids. Germline CDR1 SGHKS, CDR2 YYEKEE (reference sequence). The CDR3 sequence is CASSLGQGARSGYTF. In DNA form, the CDR3 reads TGTGCCAGCAGCTTGGGGCAGGGGGCCAGATCTGGCTACACCTTC.

The V gene is TRBV28, the J gene TRBJ1-1; 7 bases are shared with TRBD1. The CDR3 has 13 amino acids. V was pared by 5 bases and J by 7 bases, with 7 bases of the junction left unmatched. Germline V gene sequence: CDR1 MDHEN, CDR2 SYDVKM. CDR3 region: CASSTGASLEAFF. The CDR3 region has the DNA TGTGCCAGCAGTACAGGGGCCTCCCTTGAAGCTTTCTTT.

The chain has TRBV3-1 (or the pseudogene TRBV3-2) and TRBJ1-2; D is uncertain. The CDR3 consists of 13 residues. V lost 4 bases and J lost 8, with 14 bases in between. Germline loops: CDR1 LGHDT, CDR2 YNNKEL (reference sequence). The CDR3 reads CASSPREARGYTF. In DNA form, the CDR3 reads TGTGCCAGCAGCCCCCGCGAGGCTCGGGGCTACACCTTC.

CDR3 in DNA: TGTGCCAGCAGATTACCGGGAGTCAACACTGAAGCTTTCTTT. The encoded protein is CASRLPGVNTEAFF. This chain joins TRBV28 and TRBJ1-1; D is unresolved. Germline V gene data show CDR1 as MDHEN and CDR2 as SYDVKM. Trimming removed 6 bases from V and 2 bases from J, with 13 bases in between. CDR3 size: 14 residues.

This clone was seen a handful of times. This chain uses TRBV7-9 with TRBJ2-3; D uncertain. Germline CDR1 is SEHNR and CDR2 is FQNEAQ (reference sequence). The CDR3 is made up of 12 amino acids. With 3 bases removed from V and 6 bases from J, the gap between germline ends came to 7 bases. The CDR3 loop is CASSFPSDTQYF. The CDR3 DNA sequence: TGTGCCAGCAGCTTTCCCTCGGATACGCAGTATTTT.

This chain uses TRBV28 with TRBJ1-2; a weak D match, TRBD1 (5 bases). Per the germline V gene, CDR1 is MDHEN and CDR2 is SYDVKM. V was shortened by 6 bases and J by 8 bases, with 19 bases between the two germline ends. The CDR3 length is 14 residues. The CDR3 sequence is CASSIGQNRWGYTF. In nucleotides, the CDR3 is TGTGCCAGCAGCATAGGACAAAACCGGTGGGGCTACACCTTC.

The chain couples TRBV3-1 (or the pseudogene TRBV3-2) to TRBJ2-1; D may be TRBD2 (5 bases). Trimming took 1 base from V and 4 from J, leaving 8 bases between them. From germline, CDR1 is LGHDT and CDR2 YNNKEL (reference sequence). The CDR3 is 14 residues long. CDR3 DNA sequence: TGTGCCAGCAGCCAAGCGGGATTTTACAATGAGCAGTTCTTC. Translation gives CASSQAGFYNEQFF.

The count of this clone is one. The chain carries TRBV29-1 and TRBJ1-1; D may be TRBD1 (5 bases). The CDR3 is made up of 15 amino acids. CDR1 is SQVTM, CDR2 ANQGSEA, per germline. Between the trimmed V and J ends, which lost 6 bases and 1 base, there was a span of 18 bases. The CDR3 is CSVKGRGEGNTEAFF. DNA for the CDR3: TGCAGCGTCAAAGGGAGGGGAGAGGGGAACACTGAAGCTTTCTTT. Based on the CDR3 plus reference TRBV29-1 and TRBJ1-1, the full variable domain is SAVISQKPSRDICQRGTSLTIQCQVDSQVTMMFWYRQQPGQSLTLIATANQGSEATYESGFVIDKFPISRPNLTFSTLTVSNMSPEDSSIYLCSVKGRGEGNTEAFFGQGTRLTVV.

The rearrangement links TRBV18 to TRBJ2-7; 9 bases agree with TRBD1. The length of the CDR3 is 15 residues. From germline, CDR1 is KGHSH and CDR2 LQKENI. Losses at the gene ends were 3 bases for V and 8 bases for J; bases not matched to a gene: 11. The CDR3 bases are TGTGCCAGCTCACCCACGGGACAGGGCGATCCCAAGCAGTACTTC. This translates into CASSPTGQGDPKQYF. Together with reference TRBV18 and TRBJ2-7, the CDR3 gives the full variable domain: NAGVMQNPRHLVRRRGQEARLRCSPMKGHSHVYWYRQLPEEGLKFMVYLQKENIIDESGMPKERFSAEFPKEGPSILRIQQVVRGDSAAYFCASSPTGQGDPKQYFGPGTRLTVT.

This chain joins TRBV6-1 and TRBJ1-2; 8 bases match TRBD1. Germline V gene data show CDR1 as MNHNS and CDR2 as SASEGT. The CDR3 is 15 residues long. V dropped 0 bases and J dropped 4; count of bases not matched to a gene: 4. The DNA of the CDR3 is TGTGCCAGCAGTGAAGCGTGGACAGGGATCTATGGCTACACCTTC. It encodes CASSEAWTGIYGYTF.

The rearrangement links TRBV29-1 to TRBJ1-2, with D uncertain. Trimming removed 1 base at V and 4 bases at J, with 13 bases between. The CDR3 extends over 14 amino acids. In germline, CDR1 is SQVTM, CDR2 ANQGSEA. The CDR3 here is CSVEGTKSPYGYTF. Written as DNA, the CDR3 is TGCAGCGTTGAAGGAACTAAGTCCCCCTATGGCTACACCTTC. Together with reference TRBV29-1 and TRBJ1-2, the CDR3 gives the full variable domain: SAVISQKPSRDICQRGTSLTIQCQVDSQVTMMFWYRQQPGQSLTLIATANQGSEATYESGFVIDKFPISRPNLTFSTLTVSNMSPEDSSIYLCSVEGTKSPYGYTFGSGTRLTVV.

This chain uses TRBV27 with TRBJ1-2; the match to TRBD1 covers 7 bases. The V gene end was trimmed by 5 bases and the J gene end by 8 bases; junction bases not matched to a gene: 11. Germline CDR1 and CDR2: MNHEY and SMNVEV (reference sequence). This CDR3 is 14 amino acids long. CDR3 sequence (DNA): TGTGCCAGCAGTACCAGGAGACAGGGTGGAGGCTACACCTTC. Translated: CASSTRRQGGGYTF.

The chain carries TRBV6-5 and TRBJ2-7; 10 bases align to TRBD2. CDR1 and CDR2 from the germline V gene are MNHEY and SVGAGI. CDR3 length equals 12 residues. V trimming: 11 bases; J trimming: 7 bases; junction bases outside the gene matches: 8. As DNA, the CDR3 is TGTGCCGCAACTAGCGGGGCGGGAGAGCAGTACTTC. It specifies CAATSGAGEQYF.

The chain carries TRBV19 and TRBJ2-1; 7 bases align to TRBD2. The germline gives CDR1 LNHDA, CDR2 SQIVND (reference sequence). V gave up 0 bases and J gave up 4 bases; unmatched junction bases: 6. The CDR3 totals 16 residues. The CDR3 DNA follows: TGTGCCAGTAGTATAGATCTGGGAGGGTTTTACAATGAGCAGTTCTTC. Its translation: CASSIDLGGFYNEQFF.

The chain employs TRBV19 and TRBJ2-1; TRBD2 is a possible D gene (7 bases). Trimming removed 4 bases from V and 5 bases from J, with 9 bases in between. This CDR3 has 13 residues. Looked up from germline, CDR1 is LNHDA and CDR2 is SQIVND (reference sequence). CDR3 amino acids: CASSREGDNEQFF. CDR3 coding DNA: TGTGCCAGTAGTAGGGAGGGGGACAATGAGCAGTTCTTC.

By sample share, this clone is medium-sized. The rearrangement uses TRBV5-5 and TRBJ2-4, with D perhaps matching TRBD1 (6 bases). V lost 7 bases to trimming and J lost 3 bases, with 8 bases between them. The CDR3 has 12 residues. Germline CDR1 and CDR2: SGHKS and YYEKEE (reference sequence). The CDR3 nucleotides are TGTGCCAGCGGGGACAACAAAAACATTCAGTACTTC. It is translated as CASGDNKNIQYF.

The genes are TRBV4-3 and TRBJ2-1; the D gene is possibly TRBD2 (6 bases). Germline loops: CDR1 LGHNA, CDR2 YSLEER. The CDR3 extends over 15 amino acids. The V and J ends lost 1 base and 6 bases respectively, with 13 bases between them. The chain's CDR3 is CASSQGRGPSNEQFF. The CDR3 DNA reads TGCGCCAGCAGCCAAGGGAGGGGACCTTCCAATGAGCAGTTCTTC.

This clone was found a few times. This chain links TRBV7-9 with TRBJ1-1; no clear D. Germline-derived CDR1 and CDR2 are SEHNR and FQNEAQ (reference sequence). This CDR3 contains 15 residues. V was shortened by 1 base and J by 2 bases, with 11 bases between the two germline ends. The CDR3 region is CASSLGLMENTEAFF. CDR3 bases: TGTGCCAGCAGCTTAGGACTCATGGAAAACACTGAAGCTTTCTTT.

CDR3 loop: CASSVATGRSGNTIYF. CDR3 DNA sequence: TGTGCCAGCAGCGTAGCAACAGGCCGCTCTGGAAACACCATATATTTT. The chain carries TRBV9 and TRBJ1-3; D might be TRBD1 (5 bases). The germline gives CDR1 SGDLS, CDR2 YYNGEE. This CDR3 spans 16 amino acids. With 0 bases removed from V and 0 bases from J, the gap between germline ends came to 10 bases.

This chain connects TRBV18 to TRBJ2-7, with 8 bases that match TRBD1. V lost 3 bases and J lost 5; bases outside the gene matches: 9. This CDR3 region has 15 residues. The germline gives CDR1 KGHSH, CDR2 LQKENI. CDR3 sequence reads: CASSPPSGQGDEQYF. The CDR3 DNA is TGTGCCAGCTCACCCCCCTCTGGACAGGGAGACGAGCAGTACTTC.